This T cell receptor beta chain was profiled in a study of T cell repertoires in cytomegalovirus infection. This clonotype was counted many times. Its antigen is not known. TCRdb used MiXCR to reprocess the reads, holding one entry per CDR3 protein. The sample contains 750,000 to 900,000 distinct CDR3 sequences, 25% to 30% of which appear only once. The germline V gene encodes CDR1 SGHVS and CDR2 FQNEAQ. This CDR3 region has 14 residues. J gave up 5 bases and V 7 bases, and 7 bases lay outside the gene matches. V is TRBV7-8 and J is TRBJ2-1, with 8 bases that match TRBD1. This clonotype was sampled from a human donor in good health (CMV status not recorded). Some clones in this sample may be carry-over from other donors' samples. The sample here was cultured CD8+ T cells from PBMCs, taken from culture after CMV antigen stimulation. CDR3 loop: CASNTGGNNNEQFF. CDR3 DNA: TGTGCCAGCAACACAGGGGGAAATAACAATGAGCAGTTCTTC.